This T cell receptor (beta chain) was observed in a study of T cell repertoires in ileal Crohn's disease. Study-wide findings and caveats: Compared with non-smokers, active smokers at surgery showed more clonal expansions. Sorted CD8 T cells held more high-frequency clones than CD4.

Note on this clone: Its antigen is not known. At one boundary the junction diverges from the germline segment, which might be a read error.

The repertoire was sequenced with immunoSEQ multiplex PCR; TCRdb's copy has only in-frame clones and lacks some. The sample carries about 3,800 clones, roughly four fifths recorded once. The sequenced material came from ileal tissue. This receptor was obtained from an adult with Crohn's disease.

CDR3 DNA sequence: TGTGCCAGCAGAGAAGGCGGGAGAGGGTGGTACAATGAGCAGTTCTTC. It yields the protein CASREGGRGWYNEQFF. The V gene is TRBV2, the J gene TRBJ2-1, with 7 bases lining up with TRBD2. The CDR3 spans 16 residues. The germline V gene encodes CDR1 SNHLY and CDR2 FYNNEI.